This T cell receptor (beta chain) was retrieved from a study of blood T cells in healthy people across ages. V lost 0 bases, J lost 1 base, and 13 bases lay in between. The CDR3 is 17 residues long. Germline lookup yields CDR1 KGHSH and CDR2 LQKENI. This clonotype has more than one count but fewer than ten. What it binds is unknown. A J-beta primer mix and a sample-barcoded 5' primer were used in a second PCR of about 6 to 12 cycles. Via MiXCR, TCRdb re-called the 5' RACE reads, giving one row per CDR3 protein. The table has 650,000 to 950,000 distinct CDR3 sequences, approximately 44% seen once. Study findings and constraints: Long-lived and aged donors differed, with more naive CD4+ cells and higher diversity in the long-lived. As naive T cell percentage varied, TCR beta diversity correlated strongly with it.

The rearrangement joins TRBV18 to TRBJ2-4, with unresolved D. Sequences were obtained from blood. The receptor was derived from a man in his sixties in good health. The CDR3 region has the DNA TGTGCCAGCTCACCACCGGGCCAAACGAGCGCCAAAAACATTCAGTACTTC. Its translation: CASSPPGQTSAKNIQYF.